Listed here is a single TCR beta chain. The sample comes from a study of cytomegalovirus exposure and HLA in healthy donors. 60 Vbeta and 13 Jbeta primers were used in PCR. Data came from immunoSEQ multiplex PCR; TCRdb stores just in-frame clones and leaves some out. The sample lists 80,000 to 130,000 clones; about 68% were seen once. V lost 1 base, J lost 10 bases, and 13 bases lay in between. The length of the CDR3 is 14 residues. Germline V gene sequence: CDR1 SGHTA, CDR2 FQGNSA. The V call is TRBV7-2, the J call TRBJ1-4; D is ambiguous. The sample consisted of PBMCs. This TCR came from a male donor in good health and CMV-seropositive. Here the CDR3 DNA reads TGTGCCAGCAGCTTAGTACCGGGAGGAGGAAAACTGTTTTTT. As protein: CASSLVPGGGKLFF.